Each of the 26 T cell receptor beta chains below was sequenced from the same sample in a study of T cells after posttransplantation cyclophosphamide. Method: immunoSEQ multiplex PCR; TCRdb's copy keeps in-frame clones and lacks some. Of 9,500 to 15,000 clones listed, about 86% are singletons. Controls had myeloablative marrow grafts with methotrexate and calcineurin inhibitor, sampled at 1 year. Sequencing was performed on PBMCs, taken about 370 days after allogeneic stem cell transplant with calcineurin inhibitor and methotrexate. All receptors derive from a young adult male patient who received an allogeneic stem cell transplant from an unrelated donor, was CMV-positive, and had acute GVHD only. Some of the T cells might come from the graft donor.

Turning to this clone: In this CDR3 the conserved last residue, phenylalanine or tryptophan, is missing, so a read error is likely. This chain connects TRBV10-3 to TRBJ1-2; 9 bases agree with TRBD1. Germline CDR1 ENHRY, CDR2 SYGVKD. Trimming cost V 7 bases and J 4 bases; bases outside gene matches: 4. The CDR3 is 13 amino acids. This CDR3 is CAITGDRAYGYTL. Written as DNA, the CDR3 is TGTGCCATCACGGGGGACAGGGCCTATGGCTACACCCTC.

This clone was found a few times. This sequence joins TRBV15 and TRBJ1-5; maybe TRBD1 (6 bases). Germline V gene data show CDR1 as LNHNV and CDR2 as YYDKDF (reference sequence). The V end lost 5 bases, the J end lost 0 bases, and 11 bases lay between the germline ends. CDR3 length equals 15 residues. The CDR3 protein is CATSARTASNQPQHF. DNA of the CDR3: TGTGCCACCAGCGCCAGGACAGCTAGCAATCAGCCCCAGCATTTT. The variable domain in full, with the rest retrieved from reference TRBV15 and TRBJ1-5, is DAMVIQNPRYQVTQFGKPVTLSCSQTLNHNVMYWYQQKSSQAPKLLFHYYDKDFNNEADTPDNFQSRRPNTSFCFLDIRSPGLGDTAMYLCATSARTASNQPQHFGDGTRLSIL.

This clone was found a few times. V gene TRBV19 combines with J gene TRBJ2-2; no reliable D call. V was clipped by 0 bases and J by 3 bases, with 11 bases between them. There are 16 residues in the CDR3. Germline loops: CDR1 LNHDA, CDR2 SQIVND (reference sequence). The CDR3 loop reads CASSIDPRSHTGELFF. CDR3 DNA: TGTGCCAGTAGTATAGATCCGAGATCCCACACCGGGGAGCTGTTTTTT.

V and J are TRBV5-6 and TRBJ2-7, with a tentative D call TRBD1 (6 bases). The CDR3 spans 14 residues. V was cut by 3 bases and J by 6 bases, with 16 bases left in between. Germline values: CDR1 SGHDT, CDR2 YYEEEE. The CDR3 DNA reads TGTGCCAGCAGCTGGGGGCCGACACAGGGCGAGCAGTACTTC. It is translated as CASSWGPTQGEQYF.

The sample holds one count of this clone. The chain is built from TRBV5-4 and TRBJ1-2, with TRBD1 matching over 9 bases. Unmatched junction bases numbered 8, after V lost 4 bases and J lost 4 bases. Germline V gives CDR1 SGHNT, CDR2 YYREEE (reference sequence). The CDR3 length is 15 residues. The CDR3 loop is CASSTGQGRFYGYTF. CDR3 sequence (DNA): TGTGCCAGCAGCACCGGACAGGGGCGGTTCTATGGCTACACCTTC.

The chain employs TRBV4-3 and TRBJ2-3, with D possibly matching TRBD2 (6 bases). Germline CDR1 LGHNA, CDR2 YSLEER. This CDR3 region has 13 residues. V was cut by 0 bases and J by 10 bases, with 11 bases left in between. CDR3 protein: CASSQEGEEAQYF. CDR3 DNA sequence: TGCGCCAGCAGCCAAGAAGGGGAGGAGGCGCAGTATTTT.

CDR3 DNA sequence: TGTGCCAGCAGCCTTCAGCGAACCTACGAGCAGTACTTC. This encodes CASSLQRTYEQYF. The V gene is TRBV4-2, the J gene TRBJ2-7; D ambiguous. CDR1 is LGHNA and CDR2 is YNFKEQ in the germline V gene. V was shortened by 4 bases and J by 2 bases, with 9 bases between the two germline ends. The CDR3 totals 13 residues.

This clone was seen more than once but under ten times. The chain uses TRBV19 and TRBJ2-2, with D possibly being TRBD1 (5 bases). From germline, CDR1 is LNHDA and CDR2 SQIVND (reference sequence). The CDR3 consists of 19 residues. The V end was cut by 0 bases, the J end by 6 bases, with 23 bases between. CDR3 in amino acids: CASSIDQGVSQGLSGELFF. The CDR3 DNA reads TGTGCCAGTAGTATAGATCAAGGTGTCTCGCAGGGATTATCCGGGGAGCTGTTTTTT.

This chain links TRBV30 with TRBJ1-6; TRBD1 is a possible D gene (5 bases). V lost 3 bases to trimming and J lost 0 bases, with 12 bases between them. CDR3 length: 16 residues. The germline V gene encodes CDR1 GTSNPN and CDR2 SVGIG (reference sequence). DNA of the CDR3: TGTGCCTGGAGGGAGGGGAACTTCTCCTATAATTCACCCCTCCACTTT. This codes for CAWREGNFSYNSPLHF.

V gene TRBV18 combines with J gene TRBJ1-5; TRBD1 agrees at 9 bases. CDR3 length: 16 amino acids. From germline, CDR1 is KGHSH and CDR2 LQKENI. V shed 6 bases and J 6 bases; nucleotides not matched to a gene: 12. The CDR3: CASSGGGQGLSQPQHF. CDR3 nucleotides: TGTGCCAGCTCCGGCGGCGGACAGGGGTTAAGTCAGCCCCAGCATTTT.

The CDR3: CASSRGGELVYEQYF. In DNA form, the CDR3 reads TGTGCCAGTAGTCGAGGGGGAGAACTCGTCTACGAGCAGTACTTC. This chain connects TRBV19 to TRBJ2-7; D possibly corresponds to TRBD1 (6 bases). Trimming took 5 bases from V and 3 from J, leaving 17 bases between them. From germline, CDR1 is LNHDA and CDR2 SQIVND (reference sequence). The CDR3 length is 15 residues.

This clone was found once. The gene calls are TRBV6-5 and TRBJ2-2; 13 positions agree with TRBD2. Germline assignment: CDR1 MNHEY and CDR2 SVGAGI. This CDR3 spans 15 amino acids. V was clipped by 7 bases and J by 7 bases; unmatched bases: 6. As DNA, the CDR3 is TGTGCCAGCACGGGACTAGCGGGGAGGGGCGGGGAGCTGTTTTTT. It specifies CASTGLAGRGGELFF.

The chain has TRBV4-3 and TRBJ1-4; a possible D gene is TRBD1 (6 bases). V shed 3 bases and J shed 5 bases, with 13 bases lying between them. This CDR3 region has 15 residues. Per the germline V gene, CDR1 is LGHNA and CDR2 is YSLEER. The CDR3 here is CASSQSRGGNEKLFF. CDR3 sequence (DNA): TGCGCCAGCAGCCAGTCGAGGGGGGGCAATGAAAAACTGTTTTTT.

The J gene is TRBJ2-7, the V gene TRBV5-6, with 7 bases matching TRBD1. V lost 0 bases to trimming and J lost 4 bases; unmatched junction nucleotides: 4. The CDR3 runs to 14 residues. CDR1 SGHDT and CDR2 YYEEEE come from the germline V gene. The CDR3 coding sequence is TGTGCCAGCAGCTTGGTTGGACAGGTTTACGAGCAGTACTTC. This translates into CASSLVGQVYEQYF.

CDR3 amino acids: CASSRISGRLTGELFF. CDR3 DNA: TGTGCCAGCAGCCGGATTAGCGGGAGGCTCACCGGGGAGCTGTTTTTT. V usage is TRBV5-4 and J usage is TRBJ2-2, with 10 bases aligning to TRBD2. The CDR3 has 16 amino acids. Germline V gene sequence: CDR1 SGHNT, CDR2 YYREEE (reference sequence). V was clipped by 4 bases and J by 4 bases; unmatched bases: 7.

The chain carries TRBV30 and TRBJ2-1, with D perhaps matching TRBD2 (6 bases). The germline V gene encodes CDR1 GTSNPN and CDR2 SVGIG (reference sequence). The CDR3 runs to 14 residues. Trimming shortened V by 0 bases and J by 5 bases, and 11 bases separated the two germline ends. The CDR3: CAWSVTSRDNEQFF. The CDR3 DNA follows: TGTGCCTGGAGTGTCACTAGCCGGGACAATGAGCAGTTCTTC.

The chain recombines TRBV15 with TRBJ2-2; 7 bases are a match to TRBD2. Trimming cost V 5 bases and J 7 bases; bases outside gene matches: 7. The germline gives CDR1 LNHNV, CDR2 YYDKDF (reference sequence). The CDR3 contains 14 residues. The CDR3 region has the DNA TGTGCCACCAGCGACCGGGAGGCCCTCGGGGAGCTGTTTTTT. This codes for CATSDREALGELFF. Full variable domain (outside the CDR3, taken from reference TRBV15 and TRBJ2-2): DAMVIQNPRYQVTQFGKPVTLSCSQTLNHNVMYWYQQKSSQAPKLLFHYYDKDFNNEADTPDNFQSRRPNTSFCFLDIRSPGLGDTAMYLCATSDREALGELFFGEGSRLTVL.

This sequence joins TRBV7-2 and TRBJ1-1, with D unclear. The CDR3 extends over 13 amino acids. Germline values: CDR1 SGHTA, CDR2 FQGNSA. V was cut by 4 bases and J by 1 base, with 7 bases left in between. CDR3 amino acids: CASSSRGNTEAFF. The DNA of the CDR3 is TGTGCCAGCAGCTCCCGGGGGAACACTGAAGCTTTCTTT.

This sequence joins TRBV2 and TRBJ1-5, with a possible D match to TRBD1 (5 bases). CDR1 and CDR2 from the germline V gene are SNHLY and FYNNEI. V was shortened by 3 bases and J by 7 bases, with 7 bases between the two germline ends. The CDR3 is 12 residues long. The CDR3 DNA sequence: TGTGCCAGCAGTGATCAGGGCCAGCCCCAGCATTTT. Its translation is CASSDQGQPQHF. Full variable domain (outside the CDR3, taken from reference TRBV2 and TRBJ1-5): EPEVTQTPSHQVTQMGQEVILRCVPISNHLYFYWYRQILGQKVEFLVSFYNNEISEKSEIFDDQFSVERPDGSNFTLKIRSTKLEDSAMYFCASSDQGQPQHFGDGTRLSIL.

This chain links TRBV29-1 with TRBJ1-5; 7 bases align to TRBD1. CDR3 length: 11 amino acids. V shed 6 bases and J 12 bases; nucleotides not matched to a gene: 8. Germline V gene data show CDR1 as SQVTM and CDR2 as ANQGSEA. The CDR3 coding sequence is TGCAGCGTCTTAGGGGGCGGCGGCCAGCATTTT. This codes for CSVLGGGGQHF.

The chain is built from TRBV2 and TRBJ2-5; D is possibly TRBD2 (5 bases). This CDR3 is 11 amino acids long. The germline V gene encodes CDR1 SNHLY and CDR2 FYNNEI. V lost 8 bases and J 3 bases, leaving 7 bases between the germline ends. The CDR3: CASGLEETQYF. CDR3 bases: TGTGCCAGCGGACTTGAAGAGACCCAGTACTTC.

The CDR3, as DNA: TGTGCCAGCAGCTCCAACGGGGGGCTGTCCGGCGGTTTCTTT. This gives the protein CASSSNGGLSGGFF. The rearrangement links TRBV5-6 to TRBJ1-1, with D perhaps matching TRBD1 (6 bases). The germline V and J ends were trimmed by 3 bases and 13 bases, with 22 bases remaining between them. The germline V gene has CDR1 SGHDT and CDR2 YYEEEE. The CDR3 has 14 residues.

The J gene is TRBJ1-4, the V gene TRBV6-1; no reliable D call. Trimming pared 0 bases from V and 4 bases from J, leaving 9 bases between. CDR1 is MNHNS, CDR2 SASEGT, per germline. This CDR3 is 15 amino acids long. In nucleotides, the CDR3 is TGTGCCAGCAGTGAAGCGGCCAGTGGTAATGAAAAACTGTTTTTT. It specifies CASSEAASGNEKLFF.

V and J are TRBV6-5 and TRBJ1-1; 8 bases line up with TRBD1. The CDR3 covers 12 residues. Germline trimming cut 2 bases from V and 9 bases from J; bases unmatched to any gene: 2. CDR1 and CDR2 from the germline V gene are MNHEY and SVGAGI. The CDR3 spells CASSYSRGQAFF. The CDR3 coding sequence is TGTGCCAGCAGTTACAGCAGGGGGCAAGCTTTCTTT.

This chain joins TRBV29-1 and TRBJ2-7, with 8 bases matching TRBD1. V lost 7 bases and J lost 5; bases outside the gene matches: 22. Germline CDR1 and CDR2: SQVTM and ANQGSEA. This CDR3 has 17 amino acids. CDR3 residues: CSAQGAPASQGLDEQYF. The CDR3 DNA reads as TGCAGCGCCCAGGGGGCACCCGCCAGCCAGGGCCTTGACGAGCAGTACTTC.

The chain links TRBV6-6 to TRBJ2-7; 11 nucleotides align to TRBD2. Germline-derived CDR1 and CDR2 are MNHNY and SVGAGI (reference sequence). The trim removed 4 bases at V and 6 bases at J, leaving 8 bases unmatched. This CDR3 is built from 15 residues. CDR3 in amino acids: CASSSPTSGALEQYF. The CDR3, as DNA: TGTGCCAGCAGTTCGCCGACTAGCGGGGCCCTCGAGCAGTACTTC.